This T cell receptor (beta chain) stems from a study of response to subunit inactivated influenza vaccine. Notes on the study in general: Authors suggested that a seasonal influenza vaccination recruits few new T cells each time.

TCRdb analysed the RT-PCR reads with MiXCR anew, one entry per CDR3 protein. The table has a few hundred thousand distinct CDR3 sequences, 9.5% to 15% seen once; the top ten hold 7.8%. Deletions cut 0 bases from V and 8 bases from J, with 5 bases between. Germline assignment: CDR1 GTSNPN and CDR2 SVGIG (reference sequence). This CDR3 region has 11 residues. With regard to this clonotype: Its antigen remains unidentified.

This receptor was taken from a man aged 45-65 years who received an inactivated influenza vaccine. The material sequenced was non-naive T cells sorted from PBMCs, taken roughly 2 weeks before vaccination. This chain uses TRBV30 with TRBJ2-1; D is ambiguous. CDR3 in amino acids: CAWSVAYEQFF. The CDR3 DNA follows: TGTGCCTGGAGTGTAGCGTATGAGCAGTTCTTC.